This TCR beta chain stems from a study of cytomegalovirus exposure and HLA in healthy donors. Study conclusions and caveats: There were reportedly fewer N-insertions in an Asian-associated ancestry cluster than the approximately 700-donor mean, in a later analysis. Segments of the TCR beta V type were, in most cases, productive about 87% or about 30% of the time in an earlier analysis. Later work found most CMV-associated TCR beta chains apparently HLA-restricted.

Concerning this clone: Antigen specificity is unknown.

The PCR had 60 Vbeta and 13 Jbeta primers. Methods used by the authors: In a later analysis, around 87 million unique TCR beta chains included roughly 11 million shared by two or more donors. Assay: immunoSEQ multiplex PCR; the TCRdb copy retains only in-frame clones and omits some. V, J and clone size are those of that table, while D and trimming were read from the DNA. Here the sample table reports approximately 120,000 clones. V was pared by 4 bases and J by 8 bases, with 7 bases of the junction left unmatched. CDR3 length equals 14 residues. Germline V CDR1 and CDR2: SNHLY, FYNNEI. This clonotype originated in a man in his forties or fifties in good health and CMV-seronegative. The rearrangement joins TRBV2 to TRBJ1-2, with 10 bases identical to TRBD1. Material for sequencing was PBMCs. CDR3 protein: CASSGGTGATGYTF. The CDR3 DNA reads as TGTGCCAGCAGTGGCGGGACAGGGGCTACGGGCTACACCTTC. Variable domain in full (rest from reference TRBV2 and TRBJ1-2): EPEVTQTPSHQVTQMGQEVILRCVPISNHLYFYWYRQILGQKVEFLVSFYNNEISEKSEIFDDQFSVERPDGSNFTLKIRSTKLEDSAMYFCASSGGTGATGYTFGSGTRLTVV.